Each of the 31 T cell receptor beta chains below was sequenced from the same sample in a study of blood T cell repertoires in COVID-19. TCRdb keeps only in-frame clones here, not all; method: immunoSEQ multiplex PCR. This sample has roughly 73,000 clones, with roughly 80% found just once. Sequenced sample: peripheral blood. These receptors all stem from a woman in her sixties or seventies with acute or convalescent COVID-19.

This clone is a singleton in its sample. The chain carries TRBV5-1 and TRBJ2-2; TRBD1 matches 8 bases. The V gene end was trimmed by 4 bases and the J gene end by 6 bases; junction bases not matched to a gene: 5. The CDR3 contains 14 residues. The germline V gene has CDR1 SGHRS and CDR2 YFSETQ. CDR3 nucleotide sequence: TGCGCCAGCAGCCTGGACAGGGCCCCCGGGGAGCTGTTTTTT. This encodes CASSLDRAPGELFF.

CDR3 in DNA: TGTGCCATCAGTGACATCGTCACAGGGGGCACAGATACGCAGTATTTT. Its translation: CAISDIVTGGTDTQYF. The chain links TRBV10-3 to TRBJ2-3, with 7 bases lining up with TRBD1. Germline V gene data show CDR1 as ENHRY and CDR2 as SYGVKD. V lost 3 bases, J lost 1 base, and 7 bases stayed unmatched. This CDR3 spans 16 amino acids.

This clone was counted only a few times. The CDR3 bases are TGTGCCAGCAGTTCCAGGGTGAACACTGAAGCTTTCTTT. Amino acids: CASSSRVNTEAFF. V gene TRBV6-6 combines with J gene TRBJ1-1, with D possibly being TRBD1 (5 bases). Germline values: CDR1 MNHNY, CDR2 SVGAGI (reference sequence). Deletions cut 4 bases from V and 0 bases from J, with 6 bases between. This CDR3 is 13 amino acids long.

V usage is TRBV7-9 and J usage is TRBJ2-7, with unresolved D. Germline CDR1 is SEHNR and CDR2 is FQNEAQ (reference sequence). Trimming left V 1 base short and J 4 bases short, with 5 bases between. The CDR3 runs 12 residues. Here the CDR3 DNA reads TGTGCCAGCAGCTTAGGGCAATACGAGCAGTACTTC. It specifies CASSLGQYEQYF.

The genes are TRBV27 and TRBJ2-7; 10 bases agree with TRBD2. CDR1 is MNHEY and CDR2 is SMNVEV in the germline V gene (reference sequence). The CDR3 length is 14 residues. The trim removed 3 bases at V and 3 bases at J, leaving 2 bases unmatched. Written as DNA, the CDR3 is TGTGCCAGCAGTTTTGCTAGCGGGGGCTACGAGCAGTACTTC. Protein product: CASSFASGGYEQYF.

The CDR3 sequence: CSVYRLAGASEQFF. CDR3 nucleotides: TGCAGCGTTTATCGGCTAGCGGGAGCCAGTGAGCAGTTCTTC. The chain carries TRBV29-1 and TRBJ2-1, with 10 bases matching TRBD2. J lost 9 bases, V lost 5 bases, and 10 bases had no gene match. The CDR3 runs to 14 residues. The germline V gene has CDR1 SQVTM and CDR2 ANQGSEA.

The rearrangement links TRBV11-1 to TRBJ1-1; the D is unclear. CDR3 length equals 14 residues. The V gene lost 5 bases and the J gene lost 3 bases, with 13 bases spanning the gap. The germline V gene encodes CDR1 SGHAT and CDR2 FQDESV (reference sequence). CDR3 sequence reads: CASSLLGRHTEAFF. CDR3 DNA: TGTGCCAGCAGCCTCCTGGGCCGACACACTGAAGCTTTCTTT. The full variable domain, rest sourced from reference TRBV11-1 and TRBJ1-1, is EAEVAQSPRYKITEKSQAVAFWCDPISGHATLYWYRQILGQGPELLVQFQDESVVDDSQLPKDRFSAERLKGVDSTLKIQPAELGDSAMYLCASSLLGRHTEAFFGQGTRLTVV.

The rearrangement uses TRBV28 and TRBJ1-1, with 9 positions matching TRBD1. CDR1 and CDR2 (germline): MDHEN, SYDVKM. The CDR3 extends over 14 amino acids. V was pared by 6 bases and J by 1 base, with 3 bases of the junction left unmatched. CDR3: CASRKQGANTEAFF. CDR3 nucleotides: TGTGCCAGCAGAAAACAGGGGGCGAACACTGAAGCTTTCTTT.

This chain connects TRBV11-2 to TRBJ2-5; 8 nucleotides line up with TRBD1. Trimming took 0 bases from V and 6 from J; bases not matched to a gene: 15. The length of the CDR3 is 18 residues. Germline V gives CDR1 SGHAT, CDR2 FQNNGV. CDR3 in DNA: TGTGCCAGCAGCTTAGACCTCCTCTTCGGACAGGGCCAGAAGACCCAGTACTTC. This sequence encodes CASSLDLLFGQGQKTQYF.

The rearrangement links TRBV5-1 to TRBJ1-3; D perhaps matches TRBD1 (5 bases). The CDR3 is made up of 15 amino acids. The V end was cut by 0 bases, the J end by 3 bases, with 10 bases between. Germline CDR1 is SGHRS and CDR2 is YFSETQ. CDR3 sequence: CASSLGSGYGNTIYF. CDR3 bases: TGCGCCAGCAGCTTGGGTTCAGGGTATGGAAACACCATATATTTT.

The V call is TRBV21-1, the J call TRBJ2-7; the table names TRBD2, a call not compared with the DNA. TRBV21-1 is classified as a pseudogene. CDR3 length: 15 residues. The CDR3 loop reads CASSKTSGLPYEQYF. The CDR3 coding sequence is TGTGCCAGCAGCAAAACTAGCGGACTACCCTACGAGCAGTACTTC.

CDR3 nucleotide sequence: TGTGCCAGCAGTTTCCACCTAACAGGTGCCGGGGGTAAGCCCCAGCATTTT. Translated, it gives CASSFHLTGAGGKPQHF. The V gene is TRBV5-8, the J gene TRBJ1-5; a possible D gene is TRBD1 (5 bases). V was clipped by 5 bases and J by 8 bases, with 26 bases between them. The CDR3 loop spans 17 amino acids. CDR1 is SGHTS and CDR2 is YDEGEE in the germline V gene.

The gene calls are TRBV28 and TRBJ1-1; possibly TRBD1 for D (5 bases). V gave up 6 bases and J gave up 0 bases, with 11 bases separating them. This CDR3 has 14 amino acids. Germline assignment: CDR1 MDHEN and CDR2 SYDVKM. In DNA, the CDR3 is TGTGCCAGCAGGGCAAGGGGATTGAACACTGAAGCTTTCTTT. This codes for CASRARGLNTEAFF.

The genes are TRBV7-8 and TRBJ1-3; no clear D gene. Germline assignment: CDR1 SGHVS and CDR2 FQNEAQ. V gave up 0 bases and J gave up 0 bases, with 15 bases separating them. The CDR3 is 18 residues long. The CDR3 sequence: CASSLAGGRLASGNTIYF. The CDR3 DNA follows: TGTGCCAGCAGCTTAGCGGGAGGGCGATTAGCCTCTGGAAACACCATATATTTT.

The CDR3 nucleotides are TGTGCCAGCAGCCGGGGCGGGGGCCTTAATGAAAAACTGTTTTTT. Protein sequence: CASSRGGGLNEKLFF. The chain carries TRBV6-5 and TRBJ1-4; D perhaps matches TRBD1 (6 bases). The CDR3 is 15 residues long. The V end lost 6 bases, the J end lost 4 bases, and 15 bases lay between the germline ends. CDR1 is MNHEY and CDR2 is SVGAGI in the germline V gene.

The CDR3 protein is CSGDTVNTEAFF. CDR3 in DNA: TGCAGCGGGGACACCGTGAACACTGAAGCTTTCTTT. The chain employs TRBV29-1 and TRBJ1-1; possibly TRBD1 for D (6 bases). Germline V gene sequence: CDR1 SQVTM, CDR2 ANQGSEA. Between the trimmed V and J ends, which lost 7 bases and 0 bases, there was a span of 9 bases. CDR3 length: 12 amino acids.

This clone was picked up one time. V and J are TRBV5-1 and TRBJ2-7; 8 bases line up with TRBD1. In germline, CDR1 is SGHRS, CDR2 YFSETQ. The V and J ends lost 8 bases and 5 bases, in that order; junction bases with no gene match: 12. The CDR3 runs 14 residues. The DNA for the CDR3 is TGCGCCAGTAGAGGGACAGGAGGAAAGGACGAGCAGTACTTC. Amino acid sequence: CASRGTGGKDEQYF.

This chain connects TRBV29-1 to TRBJ2-5; 13 bases line up with TRBD2. Per the germline V gene, CDR1 is SQVTM and CDR2 is ANQGSEA. This CDR3 contains 14 residues. The V and J ends lost 5 bases and 2 bases, in that order; junction bases with no gene match: 2. Written as DNA, the CDR3 is TGCAGCGTTTGGACTAGCGGGAGACAAGAGACCCAGTACTTC. Protein sequence: CSVWTSGRQETQYF. Full variable domain (remainder filled in from reference TRBV29-1 and TRBJ2-5): SAVISQKPSRDICQRGTSLTIQCQVDSQVTMMFWYRQQPGQSLTLIATANQGSEATYESGFVIDKFPISRPNLTFSTLTVSNMSPEDSSIYLCSVWTSGRQETQYFGPGTRLLVL.

The chain has TRBV19 and TRBJ1-5; TRBD1 matches 9 bases. Germline V gene sequence: CDR1 LNHDA, CDR2 SQIVND (reference sequence). V lost 8 bases to trimming and J lost 6 bases; unmatched junction nucleotides: 5. This CDR3 has 13 residues. The CDR3 region has the DNA TGTGCCAGTGGTACAGGGGGCCGTCAGCCCCAGCATTTT. Amino acid sequence: CASGTGGRQPQHF.

The chain links TRBV11-3 to TRBJ2-7; 9 nucleotides match TRBD1. Germline assignment: CDR1 SGHNT and CDR2 YENEEA. The junction had 8 bases not matched to a gene; V was cut back by 0 bases and J by 5 bases. CDR3 size: 16 residues. This chain's CDR3 is CASSLEGTGRANEQYF. CDR3 sequence (DNA): TGTGCCAGCAGCTTAGAAGGGACAGGGAGGGCCAACGAGCAGTACTTC.

The rearrangement uses TRBV10-3 and TRBJ2-7, with 10 bases matching TRBD1. The CDR3 is made up of 12 amino acids. Germline loops: CDR1 ENHRY, CDR2 SYGVKD. V lost 8 bases to trimming and J lost 2 bases; unmatched junction nucleotides: 0. The CDR3 DNA follows: TGTGCCATCGACAGGGGGCCCTACGAGCAGTACTTC. Its protein is CAIDRGPYEQYF.

The chain has TRBV5-1 and TRBJ2-2, with 8 bases identical to TRBD1. V lost 5 bases to trimming and J lost 4 bases; unmatched junction nucleotides: 7. The CDR3 is 15 residues long. CDR1 SGHRS and CDR2 YFSETQ come from the germline V gene. The CDR3, as DNA: TGCGCCAGCAGTTCCAGGGGGCCGGGCACCGGGGAGCTGTTTTTT. Translation: CASSSRGPGTGELFF.

The J gene is TRBJ2-5, the V gene TRBV5-4, with D tentatively TRBD2 (6 bases). With 1 base removed from V and 7 bases from J, the gap between germline ends came to 14 bases. The CDR3 has 14 amino acids. The V gene's germline CDR1 is SGHNT and CDR2 YYREEE (reference sequence). This CDR3 reads CASSLSASVGTQYF. The DNA of the CDR3 is TGTGCCAGCAGCTTGTCCGCTAGCGTGGGGACCCAGTACTTC.

The chain combines TRBV6-4 with TRBJ2-1; D unclear. This CDR3 comprises 16 residues. V was clipped by 1 base and J by 0 bases, with 10 bases between them. Germline V lookup: CDR1 MRHNA, CDR2 SNTAGT. The CDR3 nucleotides are TGTGCCAGCAGTGACTGGAGCAGAAGCTCCTACAATGAGCAGTTCTTC. Amino acid sequence: CASSDWSRSSYNEQFF.

This clone has a handful of counts. The DNA is left out, because the CDR3 cannot be placed on it with certainty; the CDR3 is given as TCRdb lists it. The rearrangement uses TRBV29-1 and TRBJ2-1; TRBD1 reflects the table's D call only, with no check against the DNA. The CDR3 has 12 amino acids, counting both end residues. Germline V gene data show CDR1 as SQVTM and CDR2 as ANQGSEA. CDR3 protein: CSVEAVGQGSFF.

The chain has TRBV5-1 and TRBJ1-1; TRBD1 matches 7 bases. Germline CDR1 SGHRS, CDR2 YFSETQ. Germline trimming cut 5 bases from V and 3 bases from J; bases unmatched to any gene: 7. This CDR3 spans 14 amino acids. The CDR3 DNA follows: TGCGCCAGCAGATGGACAGGAAGGGACACTGAAGCTTTCTTT. Protein product: CASRWTGRDTEAFF.

This rearrangement joins TRBV7-7 to TRBJ2-5; the D gene is possibly TRBD2 (5 bases). Trimming took 1 base from V and 0 from J, leaving 15 bases between them. The length of the CDR3 is 17 residues. The germline V gene encodes CDR1 SSHAT and CDR2 FNYEAQ (reference sequence). CDR3 coding DNA: TGTGCCAGCAGCTTAGGGGCGAGCGGAGCTTACCAAGAGACCCAGTACTTC. Encoded protein: CASSLGASGAYQETQYF.

V and J are TRBV4-1 and TRBJ2-1; 7 nucleotides match TRBD2. With 2 bases clipped from V and 4 bases from J, the junction kept 5 bases outside the gene matches. Germline V gene lookup returns CDR1 MGHRA and CDR2 YSYEKL. The CDR3 sequence is 15 residues long. CDR3 amino acids: CASSQRREVYNEQFF. The CDR3 bases are TGCGCCAGCAGCCAACGACGGGAGGTTTACAATGAGCAGTTCTTC.

The chain links TRBV5-5 to TRBJ2-7; 9 bases match TRBD1. V shed 5 bases and J 0 bases; nucleotides not matched to a gene: 0. This CDR3 has 13 residues. Germline V gene lookup returns CDR1 SGHKS and CDR2 YYEKEE (reference sequence). The CDR3 nucleotides read TGTGCCAGCAGGACAGGGGGCTCCTACGAGCAGTACTTC. It yields the protein CASRTGGSYEQYF.

The rearrangement joins TRBV4-2 to TRBJ1-5; 7 bases line up with TRBD1. V shed 3 bases, J shed 10 bases, and the junction held 12 bases outside the gene matches. Germline loops: CDR1 LGHNA, CDR2 YNFKEQ. The CDR3 runs 15 residues. CDR3: CASSQATGTEKPQHF. CDR3 sequence (DNA): TGTGCCAGCAGCCAGGCTACCGGGACAGAAAAACCCCAGCATTTT.

The chain employs TRBV28 and TRBJ1-4, with 7 bases lining up with TRBD1. V dropped 6 bases and J dropped 4; count of bases not matched to a gene: 11. CDR3 length equals 16 residues. CDR1 is MDHEN, CDR2 SYDVKM, per germline. CDR3 amino acids: CASSLPRDSNNEKLFF. CDR3 nucleotide sequence: TGTGCCAGCAGCCTCCCCCGGGACAGTAATAATGAAAAACTGTTTTTT.